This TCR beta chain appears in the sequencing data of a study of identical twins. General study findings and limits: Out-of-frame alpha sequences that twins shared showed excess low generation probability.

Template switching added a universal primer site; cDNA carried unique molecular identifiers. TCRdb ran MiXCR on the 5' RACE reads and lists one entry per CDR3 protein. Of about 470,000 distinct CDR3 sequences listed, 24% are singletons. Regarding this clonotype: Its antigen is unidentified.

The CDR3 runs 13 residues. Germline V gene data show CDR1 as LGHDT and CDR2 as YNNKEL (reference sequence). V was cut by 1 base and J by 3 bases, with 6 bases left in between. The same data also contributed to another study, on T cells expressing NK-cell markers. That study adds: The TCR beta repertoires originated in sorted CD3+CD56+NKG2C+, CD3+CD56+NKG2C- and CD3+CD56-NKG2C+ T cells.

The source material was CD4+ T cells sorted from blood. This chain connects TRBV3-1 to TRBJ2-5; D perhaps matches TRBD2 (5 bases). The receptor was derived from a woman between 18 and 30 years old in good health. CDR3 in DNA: TGTGCCAGCAGCCAAGCTAGCAAAGAGACCCAGTACTTC. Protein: CASSQASKETQYF.